Presented here are 31 T cell receptor beta chains from one specimen sequenced in a study of blood T cell repertoires in COVID-19. Profiling relied on immunoSEQ multiplex PCR, and the TCRdb table lists in-frame clones only, not all of them. The data show 75,000 or so clones, around 85% seen once. The material sequenced was peripheral blood. The receptor set was obtained from a woman aged 80 or older with active or convalescent COVID-19.

The sample holds a few counts of this clone. V and J are TRBV5-4 and TRBJ1-2; a weak D match, TRBD1 (6 bases). From germline, CDR1 is SGHNT and CDR2 YYREEE (reference sequence). The CDR3 runs 15 residues. The V gene lost 4 bases and the J gene lost 0 bases, with 13 bases spanning the gap. CDR3 loop: CASSRGQPSNYGYTF. The DNA for the CDR3 is TGTGCCAGCAGCCGAGGACAGCCTTCTAACTATGGCTACACCTTC.

J is TRBJ1-1 and V is TRBV28; 10 nucleotides agree with TRBD1. V shed 3 bases, J shed 4 bases, and the junction held 5 bases outside the gene matches. The CDR3 spans 15 residues. Looked up from germline, CDR1 is MDHEN and CDR2 is SYDVKM. This CDR3 reads CASSLGTGEFTEAFF. CDR3 bases: TGTGCCAGCAGTTTGGGGACAGGGGAATTCACTGAAGCTTTCTTT.

The rearrangement links TRBV28 to TRBJ1-2; D perhaps matches TRBD1 (5 bases). This CDR3 is 14 amino acids long. Trimming took 6 bases from V and 4 from J, leaving 15 bases between them. Germline-derived CDR1 and CDR2 are MDHEN and SYDVKM. For the CDR3, the DNA is TGTGCCAGCAGCCCCGGGGGGGTGAGCTATGGCTACACCTTC. Encoded protein: CASSPGGVSYGYTF.

The J gene is TRBJ2-5, the V gene TRBV7-2; TRBD1 is a possible D gene (5 bases). Trimming stripped 4 bases from V and 1 base from J, with 10 bases between. This CDR3 is 14 amino acids long. The germline gives CDR1 SGHTA, CDR2 FQGNSA. CDR3 protein: CASSSTGPQETQYF. CDR3 nucleotides: TGTGCCAGCAGCTCCACAGGTCCCCAAGAGACCCAGTACTTC.

This chain uses TRBV5-1 with TRBJ2-1, with 7 bases identical to TRBD2. With V trimmed by 3 bases and J by 2 bases, 11 bases remained unmatched. The germline gives CDR1 SGHRS, CDR2 YFSETQ. CDR3 size: 17 residues. The CDR3 is CASSSETVAGPYNEQFF. CDR3 DNA: TGCGCCAGCAGCTCGGAAACCGTAGCGGGCCCCTACAATGAGCAGTTCTTC.

This clone occurred once. V usage is TRBV30 and J usage is TRBJ1-5; the match to TRBD1 covers 9 bases. The CDR3 covers 14 residues. Germline V CDR1 and CDR2: GTSNPN, SVGIG (reference sequence). With 0 bases clipped from V and 5 bases from J, the junction kept 2 bases outside the gene matches. CDR3 amino acids: CAWSVDRGYQPQHF. CDR3 sequence (DNA): TGTGCCTGGAGTGTTGACAGGGGGTATCAGCCCCAGCATTTT.

This clone was recorded only once. The chain joins TRBV7-9 to TRBJ2-5; possible D gene TRBD1, 6 bases. CDR3 size: 13 residues. Per germline, CDR1 SEHNR and CDR2 FQNEAQ (reference sequence). Deletions cut 3 bases from V and 4 bases from J, with 9 bases between. For the CDR3, the DNA is TGTGCCAGCAGCTTTCAGGGGCCAGAGACCCAGTACTTC. Protein sequence: CASSFQGPETQYF.

The chain has TRBV5-3 and TRBJ2-4; 7 bases align to TRBD2. TRBV5-3 is an open reading frame, and its role is uncertain. V shed 6 bases and J 2 bases; nucleotides not matched to a gene: 5. The CDR3 consists of 14 residues. The CDR3 loop reads CARKDGGTKNIQYF. The CDR3 DNA follows: TGTGCCAGAAAGGACGGGGGGACCAAAAACATTCAGTACTTC.

J is TRBJ2-1 and V is TRBV6-5, with 8 bases fitting TRBD2. This CDR3 is built from 14 residues. The junction had 8 bases not matched to a gene; V was cut back by 3 bases and J by 10 bases. Germline V CDR1 and CDR2: MNHEY, SVGAGI. The DNA for the CDR3 is TGTGCCAGCAGTTATGGCGGGGGGCCTACAGAGCAGTTCTTC. Protein product: CASSYGGGPTEQFF.

This clone has a handful of counts. The chain is built from TRBV6-5 and TRBJ1-2; 10 positions match TRBD1. The CDR3 extends over 14 amino acids. Germline V gene data show CDR1 as MNHEY and CDR2 as SVGAGI. J was trimmed by 7 bases and V by 5 bases; bases with no gene match: 7. This CDR3 is CASSPDRGRRGYTF. The DNA of the CDR3 is TGTGCCAGCAGTCCTGACAGGGGGCGTCGTGGCTACACCTTC.

The chain recombines TRBV28 with TRBJ1-5; possible D gene TRBD1, 5 bases. CDR3 length: 14 amino acids. Germline V CDR1 and CDR2: MDHEN, SYDVKM. V shed 7 bases and J shed 0 bases, with 10 bases lying between them. CDR3 sequence (DNA): TGTGCCAGCAATTTCAGGGTTAGCAATCAGCCCCAGCATTTT. It codes for CASNFRVSNQPQHF.

The chain is built from TRBV6-5 and TRBJ2-3; a weak D match, TRBD2 (5 bases). Germline V gene lookup returns CDR1 MNHEY and CDR2 SVGAGI. The V end lost 10 bases, the J end lost 0 bases, and 14 bases lay between the germline ends. This CDR3 has 14 residues. CDR3 nucleotides: TGTGCCACCCTAAGCGGCCTCAGCACAGATACGCAGTATTTT. It specifies CATLSGLSTDTQYF.

As for this clone: Other nucleotide sequences in the sample specify the same CDR3. The gene calls are TRBV28 and TRBJ2-5, with 8 bases lining up with TRBD2. This CDR3 is 15 amino acids long. V was pared by 3 bases and J by 2 bases, with 5 bases of the junction left unmatched. Germline CDR1 and CDR2: MDHEN and SYDVKM. The CDR3 bases are TGTGCCAGCAGTTTGGCCAGCGGGGGACAAGAGACCCAGTACTTC. The encoded protein is CASSLASGGQETQYF.

The chain is built from TRBV19 and TRBJ2-5, with D possibly TRBD1 on 6 matching bases. The CDR3 runs to 14 residues. Germline V gives CDR1 LNHDA, CDR2 SQIVND (reference sequence). Trimming took off 5 bases at V and 4 bases at J, with 14 bases between the two ends. CDR3 nucleotide sequence: TGTGCCAGTAGTCCCCGACAGGTTGGAGAGACCCAGTACTTC. Translation: CASSPRQVGETQYF.

This clone came up a few times. This chain links TRBV19 with TRBJ1-5; TRBD1 aligns across 8 bases. Germline CDR1 and CDR2: LNHDA and SQIVND (reference sequence). V shed 2 bases and J 7 bases; nucleotides not matched to a gene: 10. The CDR3 runs to 16 residues. CDR3 in DNA: TGTGCCAGTAGTATATCCAGGACAGGGTACCGCCAGCCCCAGCATTTT. This codes for CASSISRTGYRQPQHF.

Turning to this clone: One end of the junction varies from germline; a read error may be responsible. The chain carries TRBV30 and TRBJ1-3; D gene ambiguous. The germline V gene has CDR1 GTSNPN and CDR2 SVGIG (reference sequence). The CDR3 consists of 12 residues. The CDR3 bases are TGTGCCTGGAGTCCGACTCTAGCCACCGTATATTTT. As protein: CAWSPTLATVYF.

This sequence joins TRBV7-9 and TRBJ1-1, with TRBD1 matching 7 bases. CDR1 and CDR2 from the germline V gene are SEHNR and FQNEAQ (reference sequence). The V and J ends lost 5 bases and 1 base, in that order; junction bases with no gene match: 1. The CDR3 is made up of 13 amino acids. The CDR3 bases are TGTGCCAGCAGCGACAGGGCGAACACTGAAGCTTTCTTT. Protein product: CASSDRANTEAFF.

The count of this clone is one. The chain joins TRBV5-1 to TRBJ2-7, with D possibly matching TRBD2 (7 bases). The V gene lost 3 bases and the J gene lost 2 bases, with 15 bases spanning the gap. This CDR3 is 15 amino acids long. Germline CDR1 SGHRS, CDR2 YFSETQ. CDR3 protein: CASSSQGGEAYEQYF. In DNA, the CDR3 is TGCGCCAGCAGCTCCCAAGGGGGGGAGGCCTACGAGCAGTACTTC.

The V and J genes are TRBV10-3 and TRBJ1-5; maybe TRBD1 (6 bases). V dropped 8 bases and J dropped 5 bases, with 13 bases sitting between them. Germline CDR1 and CDR2: ENHRY and SYGVKD. The CDR3 spans 13 residues. The CDR3: CAIGGGPDQPQHF. As DNA, the CDR3 is TGTGCCATCGGGGGGGGGCCCGATCAGCCCCAGCATTTT.

The rearrangement joins TRBV11-2 to TRBJ1-2; TRBD1 matches at 8 bases. This CDR3 region has 14 residues. V lost 6 bases to trimming and J lost 5 bases; unmatched junction nucleotides: 8. Per germline, CDR1 SGHAT and CDR2 FQNNGV. CDR3 protein: CASSTGTGVYGYTF. CDR3 coding DNA: TGTGCCAGCAGTACCGGGACAGGCGTGTATGGCTACACCTTC.

This chain uses TRBV19 with TRBJ2-2; tentatively, D is TRBD1 (6 bases). The CDR3 has 17 amino acids. Per germline, CDR1 LNHDA and CDR2 SQIVND (reference sequence). Trimming removed 7 bases at V and 0 bases at J, with 18 bases between. CDR3 amino acids: CASTWAGQSANTGELFF. CDR3 DNA: TGTGCCAGTACCTGGGCCGGACAGAGCGCGAACACCGGGGAGCTGTTTTTT.

The chain combines TRBV28 with TRBJ1-2; 9 bases fit TRBD1. The CDR3 covers 13 residues. The junction had 3 bases not matched to a gene; V was cut back by 5 bases and J by 5 bases. The germline CDR1 and CDR2 sequences are MDHEN and SYDVKM. The CDR3 is CASSRDREYGYTF. The CDR3 nucleotides are TGTGCCAGCAGTCGGGACAGGGAATATGGCTACACCTTC.

The chain couples TRBV11-2 to TRBJ1-4, with D possibly TRBD1 on 6 matching bases. Germline CDR1 SGHAT, CDR2 FQNNGV. V was cut by 4 bases and J by 2 bases, with 11 bases left in between. The CDR3 runs 15 residues. The CDR3 DNA sequence: TGTGCCAGCAGCTCCAATACAGGGACTAATGAAAAACTGTTTTTT. Its translation is CASSSNTGTNEKLFF.

Here the CDR3 reads CASSFSLESSGNTIYF. The CDR3 nucleotides are TGTGCCAGCTCATTTTCTCTCGAGAGCTCTGGAAACACCATATATTTT. The chain recombines TRBV18 with TRBJ1-3; D is unresolved. The CDR3 is 16 amino acids. Germline V CDR1 and CDR2: KGHSH, LQKENI. Deletions cut 5 bases from V and 0 bases from J, with 14 bases between.

The chain is built from TRBV5-6 and TRBJ2-7; D not resolved. V lost 5 bases and J lost 0, with 6 bases in between. The CDR3 is made up of 12 amino acids. The germline V gene encodes CDR1 SGHDT and CDR2 YYEEEE. DNA for the CDR3: TGTGCCAGCAGGGCTAGCTCCTACGAGCAGTACTTC. It yields the protein CASRASSYEQYF.

In this sample, this clone turned up once. This chain joins TRBV5-1 and TRBJ2-3; 8 bases fit TRBD2. This CDR3 contains 15 residues. V trimming: 0 bases; J trimming: 8 bases; junction bases outside the gene matches: 8. Germline lookup yields CDR1 SGHRS and CDR2 YFSETQ. CDR3 sequence reads: CASSLAGGPYITQYF. CDR3 sequence (DNA): TGCGCCAGCAGCTTGGCGGGAGGGCCTTATATTACGCAGTATTTT.

The gene calls are TRBV18 and TRBJ1-1; perhaps TRBD1 as D (5 bases). Germline-derived CDR1 and CDR2 are KGHSH and LQKENI. The CDR3 has 16 amino acids. The germline V and J ends were trimmed by 3 bases and 3 bases, with 17 bases remaining between them. DNA of the CDR3: TGTGCCAGCTCACCCTTCGGTCGGGGGTTTGACACTGAAGCTTTCTTT. This translates into CASSPFGRGFDTEAFF.

The chain uses TRBV7-2 and TRBJ2-4; TRBD2 might be the D (5 bases). The CDR3 is 15 residues long. V lost 2 bases to trimming and J lost 8 bases, with 16 bases between them. Germline V gene sequence: CDR1 SGHTA, CDR2 FQGNSA. CDR3 bases: TGTGCCAGCAGCTTACGGCCGGCTAGCAGTTACATTCAGTACTTC. It specifies CASSLRPASSYIQYF.

This clone was seen only a few times. Written as DNA, the CDR3 is TGTGCCAGCAGCCTCGGGGATTACGAGCAGTACTTC. This translates into CASSLGDYEQYF. The rearrangement joins TRBV13 to TRBJ2-7, with D possibly TRBD2 on 5 matching bases. CDR3 length equals 12 residues. Germline CDR1 PRHDT, CDR2 FYEKMQ (reference sequence). V lost 5 bases to trimming and J lost 4 bases, with 9 bases between them. Supplemented by reference TRBV13 and TRBJ2-7, the full variable domain reads AAGVIQSPRHLIKEKRETATLKCYPIPRHDTVYWYQQGPGQDPQFLISFYEKMQSDKGSIPDRFSAQQFSDYHSELNMSSLELGDSALYFCASSLGDYEQYFGPGTRLTVT.

The gene calls are TRBV28 and TRBJ2-5; D is unclear. Per the germline V gene, CDR1 is MDHEN and CDR2 is SYDVKM. The CDR3 extends over 15 amino acids. Trimming took 4 bases from V and 0 from J, leaving 12 bases between them. CDR3 protein: CASSSPEGDQETQYF. For the CDR3, the DNA is TGTGCCAGCAGTTCCCCGGAAGGAGACCAAGAGACCCAGTACTTC.

The chain employs TRBV2 and TRBJ1-5; 7 bases line up with TRBD1. CDR3 length equals 14 residues. Germline V gene sequence: CDR1 SNHLY, CDR2 FYNNEI. V shed 4 bases and J 3 bases; nucleotides not matched to a gene: 3. In nucleotides, the CDR3 is TGTGCCAGCAGTGCTACAGGGGACAATCAGCCCCAGCATTTT. Translating it yields CASSATGDNQPQHF.